A single sample gave rise to the 11 T cell receptor beta chains below, sequenced in a study of T cells in Graves' hyperthyroidism and ophthalmopathy. TCR beta CDR3 regions were amplified from RNA. First-round RT-PCR targeting the TCR CDR3 was performed with the HTBI primer set. MiXCR was run by TCRdb on the multiplex PCR reads, yielding one entry per CDR3 protein. The table shows 300,000 to 400,000 distinct CDR3 sequences, with roughly a fifth occurring only once. The sample consisted of blood. All receptors come from a woman aged 50 to 65 with Graves' hyperthyroidism.

CDR3 region: CASSIRSATQETQFF. The CDR3 DNA reads TGTGCCAGTAGTATCCGCTCGGCGACCCAAGAGACCCAGTTCTTC. The chain has TRBV19 and TRBJ2-1; D unclear. The V end was cut by 3 bases, the J end by 13 bases, with 22 bases between. CDR1 and CDR2 from the germline V gene are LNHDA and SQIVND (reference sequence). This CDR3 contains 15 residues.

The genes are TRBV12-3 or TRBV12-4 and TRBJ2-1, with D unresolved. There are 12 residues in the CDR3. The ends were cut back, 3 bases at V and 10 bases at J, with 10 bases in the middle. CDR3 loop: CASSFFRGEQFF. The CDR3 nucleotides are TGTGCCAGCAGTTTTTTCAGAGGCGAGCAGTTCTTC.

As regards this clonotype: With a much larger clone just one base away, this may be a read error. The J gene is TRBJ2-7, the V gene TRBV20-1; D perhaps matches TRBD2 (7 bases). The ends were cut back, 3 bases at V and 7 bases at J, with 16 bases in the middle. The length of the CDR3 is 13 residues. Germline CDR1 and CDR2: DFQATT and SNEGSKA (reference sequence). CDR3: CSASLSRGGEQYF. The CDR3 nucleotides are TGCAGTGCTAGTCTGTCCAGGGGAGGGGAGCAGTACTTC.

This clonotype was seen ten or more times. The chain carries TRBV24-1 and TRBJ2-1; possible D gene TRBD2, 5 bases. The CDR3 is 18 residues long. Per the germline V gene, CDR1 is KGHDR and CDR2 is SFDVKD. Trimming removed 1 base from V and 4 bases from J, with 19 bases in between. The CDR3 loop reads CATSDFGVGSGRYNEQFF. CDR3 sequence (DNA): TGTGCCACCAGTGATTTTGGGGTTGGGAGCGGTAGATACAATGAGCAGTTCTTC.

This clonotype was picked up a small number of times. A much larger clone is a single base away; this may be a read error. The chain carries TRBV20-1 and TRBJ1-5, with 10 bases that match TRBD1. Germline V gene lookup returns CDR1 DFQATT and CDR2 SNEGSKA (reference sequence). The CDR3 sequence is 15 residues long. J was trimmed by 3 bases and V by 2 bases; bases with no gene match: 4. CDR3 loop: CSARRTGGNNQPQHF. The CDR3 DNA is TGCAGTGCTAGACGGACAGGGGGAAACAATCAGCCCCAGCATTTT.

This sequence joins TRBV19 and TRBJ2-1; possible D gene TRBD2, 6 bases. This CDR3 is 15 amino acids long. Germline CDR1 is LNHDA and CDR2 is SQIVND (reference sequence). Trimming removed 9 bases from V and 0 bases from J, with 15 bases in between. CDR3 protein: CASNLARSSYNEQFF. In DNA, the CDR3 is TGTGCCAGCAACCTAGCGCGAAGCTCCTACAATGAGCAGTTCTTC. Together with reference TRBV19 and TRBJ2-1, the CDR3 gives the full variable domain: DGGITQSPKYLFRKEGQNVTLSCEQNLNHDAMYWYRQDPGQGLRLIYYSQIVNDFQKGDIAEGYSVSREKKESFPLTVTSAQKNPTAFYLCASNLARSSYNEQFFGPGTRLTVL.

The sample holds many counts of this clonotype. The chain couples TRBV29-1 to TRBJ1-1; a possible D gene is TRBD1 (5 bases). Germline CDR1 reads SQVTM; CDR2 reads ANQGSEA. Trimming shortened V by 5 bases and J by 1 base, and 17 bases separated the two germline ends. The CDR3 is made up of 15 amino acids. CDR3 coding DNA: TGCAGCGTTCCCCCCTGGGGCAGTAAGAACACTGAAGCTTTCTTT. Translating it yields CSVPPWGSKNTEAFF. The variable domain in full, completed from reference TRBV29-1 and TRBJ1-1, reads SAVISQKPSRDICQRGTSLTIQCQVDSQVTMMFWYRQQPGQSLTLIATANQGSEATYESGFVIDKFPISRPNLTFSTLTVSNMSPEDSSIYLCSVPPWGSKNTEAFFGQGTRLTVV.

This clonotype was recorded at least ten times. The J gene is TRBJ2-5, the V gene TRBV11-2; maybe TRBD1 (6 bases). CDR1 is SGHAT, CDR2 FQNNGV, per germline. V lost 0 bases, J lost 13 bases, and 12 bases lay in between. The CDR3 contains 12 residues. In DNA form, the CDR3 reads TGTGCCAGCAGCTTAGACCGGACAGCCGTGTACTTC. It translates to CASSLDRTAVYF.

This clonotype has a count of ten or more. The chain carries TRBV28 and TRBJ2-7; D perhaps matches TRBD2 (6 bases). V was trimmed by 2 bases and J by 4 bases, leaving 24 bases between them. Germline assignment: CDR1 MDHEN and CDR2 SYDVKM. CDR3 length equals 18 residues. The chain's CDR3 is CASSLGRWGTADSYEQYF. CDR3 coding DNA: TGTGCCAGCAGTTTAGGGAGGTGGGGAACGGCAGATTCGTACGAGCAGTACTTC.

V usage is TRBV11-2 and J usage is TRBJ1-2; D unresolved. The CDR3 has 16 residues. Trimming shortened V by 6 bases and J by 3 bases, and 20 bases separated the two germline ends. Germline assignment: CDR1 SGHAT and CDR2 FQNNGV. The CDR3 sequence: CASSRQRAMFDYGYTF. CDR3 bases: TGTGCCAGCAGTCGACAACGCGCCATGTTTGACTATGGCTACACCTTC.

This clonotype was seen a few times. V gene TRBV20-1 combines with J gene TRBJ2-4, with D unclear. The CDR3 is 15 residues long. Trimming shortened V by 0 bases and J by 1 base, and 10 bases separated the two germline ends. Germline V gene lookup returns CDR1 DFQATT and CDR2 SNEGSKA (reference sequence). In DNA, the CDR3 is TGCAGTGCTAGAGATGCAAATCTGGCCAAAAACATTCAGTACTTC. This encodes CSARDANLAKNIQYF.